The T cell receptor beta chain described here comes from a study of cytomegalovirus exposure and HLA in healthy donors. Overall study findings and caveats: Published work reported that the classifier diagnosed cytomegalovirus status with high specificity and sensitivity. Most TCRs appeared rarely, but some public TCRs recurred in many donors.

Regarding this clone: The antigen is unknown.

Looked up from germline, CDR1 is SGHVS and CDR2 is FNYEAQ. The CDR3 has 15 residues. V shed 2 bases and J shed 5 bases, with 16 bases lying between them. TCRdb's table, derived via immunoSEQ multiplex PCR, lists solely in-frame clones and lacks some. The top ten hold around 5.6% of the sample, which has 200,000 to 250,000 clones, roughly 85% seen once. Source material: PBMCs. The genes are TRBV7-6 and TRBJ2-7; possibly TRBD2 for D (5 bases). This receptor was obtained from a woman aged 18-30 years in good health and CMV-seronegative. CDR3 in amino acids: CASSLSPNSANEQYF. CDR3 nucleotide sequence: TGTGCCAGCAGCTTATCGCCTAATAGCGCTAACGAGCAGTACTTC.